This paragraph covers one T cell receptor beta chain sequence. Its antigen is currently unknown. This record comes from a study of cytomegalovirus exposure and HLA in healthy donors. From germline, CDR1 is SGHTA and CDR2 FQGNSA. This CDR3 is 13 amino acids long. V lost 0 bases and J lost 13, with 13 bases in between. General study results and limits: As immune exposure information, only CMV serostatus was available.

The PCR made use of 60 Vbeta and 13 Jbeta primers. TCRdb's table, derived via immunoSEQ multiplex PCR, lists solely in-frame clones and lacks some. The sample includes around 130,000 clones, around 82% of them seen just once. Specimen: PBMCs. The sequence was obtained from a boy under 18 in good health and CMV-seronegative. The rearrangement links TRBV7-2 to TRBJ2-1, with a weak D call TRBD2 (6 bases). The CDR3: CASSLAERVRQFF. In nucleotides, the CDR3 is TGTGCCAGCAGCTTAGCGGAGCGGGTTAGACAGTTCTTC.